These T cell receptor beta chains were read from a single sample in a study of blood T cell repertoires in COVID-19. Here immunoSEQ multiplex PCR was the method, and the copy in TCRdb shows in-frame clones only, minus some. The repertoire holds roughly 330,000 clones, with around nine tenths as singletons. Sequencing was carried out using peripheral blood. The source of these receptors is a woman in her 50s with active or convalescent COVID-19. Each CDR3 is given with its conserved first and last residue.

v_gene	CDR3aa
TRBV6-1	CASSGLYLQGNYGYTF
TRBV15	CATSGDLDRDNEKLFF
TRBV3-1/TRBV3-2	CASSPRDRGNTIYF
TRBV5-1	CASSLSGTGNGYTF
TRBV28	CASTGTGSYQETQYF
TRBV4-2	CASSPDLSRGGSSYEQYF
TRBV14	CASAQGTYNEQFF
TRBV4-2	CASSQDSQGEQPQHF
TRBV18	CASSPQDRGAFF
TRBV5-1	CASSLAGDNQPQHF
TRBV11-3	CASSLRGIETQYF
TRBV28	CASSLTTPTVRARQYF
TRBV2	CASSGLIRDYNEQFF
TRBV28	CASSPGGLDLNYGYTF
TRBV3-1/TRBV3-2	CASSQDVQGYSPLHF
TRBV6-5	CASRRGQGRYGYTF
TRBV27	CASRVTGTGGSTDTQYF
TRBV5-4	CASSFKGGRTDTQYF
TRBV27	CASSLYRGRLMGTEAFF
TRBV29-1	CSVERRQGPVYANYGYTF
TRBV18	CASSQARGSDEQYF
TRBV19	CASSIEAGGTNEKLFF
TRBV18	CASSPTQGSGSNEQYF
TRBV7-2	CASSLVWTGGFSEQYF
TRBV6-2/TRBV6-3	CASSYRGWYEQYF
TRBV18	CASSPPGAKTQYF
TRBV10-3	CAISESEPRGTYGYTF
TRBV7-8	CASSLARDRSYEQYF
TRBV19	CASMDRGNSYEQYF
TRBV15	CATSRGGDTEAFF
TRBV10-3	CATGGQGIYEQYF
TRBV5-1	CASSLLAGGGNEQFF
TRBV9	CASSSSGGSIDTQYF
TRBV29-1	CSILTGPPDPDGYTF
TRBV9	CASSVGVAGLYEQYF
TRBV29-1	CSVGGGMGGEQFF
TRBV24-1	CATSDFPGDEQFF
TRBV7-9	CASSTLAGAYNEQFF
TRBV28	CASRQRQGFQPQHF
TRBV6-1	CASSDGQGSSYNEQFF
TRBV7-2	CASSLDGDSSTDTQYF
TRBV9	CASSDRDYTDTQYF
TRBV2	CASSMDSGGNSPLHF
TRBV4-3	CASSQEGQGRTEAFF
TRBV3-1/TRBV3-2	CASSQGTSGYEQYF
TRBV2	CASSALSGRGEQYF
TRBV5-8	CASSLGDRAFYGYTF
TRBV9	CASSVGGNLNTEAFF
TRBV27	CASTMAFF
TRBV23-1	CASSQLRQRALYSNQPQHF